A single sample is the source of the 32 T cell receptor beta chains below, sequenced in a study of blood T cell repertoires in COVID-19. Measured with immunoSEQ multiplex PCR; TCRdb has only the in-frame clones, and not every one. The profile covers some 170,000 clones, with 84% appearing a single time and over 12% taken by the ten largest. The sequencing input was PBMCs or T cells enriched from blood (not recorded which). The receptors were gathered from a man aged 50 or older who had recovered from COVID-19.

The chain couples TRBV30 to TRBJ2-6; 7 nucleotides line up with TRBD2. V lost 5 bases to trimming and J lost 8 bases; unmatched junction nucleotides: 3. Germline-derived CDR1 and CDR2 are GTSNPN and SVGIG (reference sequence). This CDR3 region has 12 residues. The CDR3 region is CAWGEGSNVLTF. As DNA, the CDR3 is TGTGCCTGGGGGGAGGGCTCCAACGTCCTGACTTTC.

The chain links TRBV18 to TRBJ1-3; possibly TRBD1 for D (5 bases). V was trimmed by 3 bases and J by 2 bases, leaving 8 bases between them. The CDR3 runs 14 residues. Looked up from germline, CDR1 is KGHSH and CDR2 is LQKENI. CDR3 coding DNA: TGTGCCAGCTCACCTAGGGGCCCTGGAAACACCATATATTTT. It translates to CASSPRGPGNTIYF.

CDR3 in amino acids: CASSRGAGKKPQHF. CDR3 coding DNA: TGCGCCAGCAGCCGGGGGGCAGGAAAAAAGCCCCAGCATTTT. This chain links TRBV5-1 with TRBJ1-5; a possible D gene is TRBD1 (6 bases). The CDR3 spans 14 residues. Germline CDR1 SGHRS, CDR2 YFSETQ. V shed 4 bases and J shed 8 bases, with 16 bases lying between them.

The gene calls are TRBV2 and TRBJ2-5; D is possibly TRBD1 (6 bases). Trimming removed 6 bases at V and 5 bases at J, with 16 bases between. The CDR3 is 14 amino acids. Germline V lookup: CDR1 SNHLY, CDR2 FYNNEI. The CDR3 DNA sequence: TGTGCCAGCAGGGATCCCGGGACAAGGGAGACCCAGTACTTC. Translated, it gives CASRDPGTRETQYF.

The CDR3 DNA reads TGTGCCAGCAGCTTAGTTCCAGGCCTACATAATTCACCCCTCCACTTT. Amino acid sequence: CASSLVPGLHNSPLHF. This chain connects TRBV7-2 to TRBJ1-6; D unclear. V was shortened by 1 base and J by 5 bases, with 12 bases between the two germline ends. CDR1 is SGHTA and CDR2 is FQGNSA in the germline V gene. The CDR3 covers 16 residues. The whole variable domain, filled in from reference TRBV7-2 and TRBJ1-6, reads GAGVSQSPSNKVTEKGKDVELRCDPISGHTALYWYRQSLGQGLEFLIYFQGNSAPDKSGLPSDRFSAERTGGSVSTLTIQRTQQEDSAVYLCASSLVPGLHNSPLHFGNGTRLTVT.

The V and J genes are TRBV15 and TRBJ1-5; 8 positions agree with TRBD1. The J segment lost 6 bases and the V segment lost 0 bases, leaving 4 bases of the junction unmatched. Germline CDR1 LNHNV, CDR2 YYDKDF (reference sequence). The CDR3 runs 15 residues. In nucleotides, the CDR3 is TGTGCCACCAGCAGAGAGACAGGGGAGGCTCAGCCCCAGCATTTT. It codes for CATSRETGEAQPQHF.

V is TRBV5-1 and J is TRBJ1-4, with no clear D. V was cut by 4 bases and J by 8 bases, with 15 bases left in between. CDR1 SGHRS and CDR2 YFSETQ come from the germline V gene. The CDR3 extends over 14 amino acids. CDR3 amino acids: CASSTSGNSEKLFF. As DNA, the CDR3 is TGCGCCAGCAGCACGAGCGGGAATAGCGAAAAACTGTTTTTT.

The genes are TRBV10-3 and TRBJ2-7; a possible D gene is TRBD1 (6 bases). The CDR3 has 12 amino acids. Germline CDR1 reads ENHRY; CDR2 reads SYGVKD. The V gene lost 6 bases and the J gene lost 6 bases, with 12 bases spanning the gap. The CDR3 nucleotides read TGTGCCATCAGGACAGGTCCGGGCGAGCAGTACTTC. It specifies CAIRTGPGEQYF.

About this clone: Other DNA sequences in this specimen translate into the identical CDR3. This sequence joins TRBV5-1 and TRBJ1-1; TRBD1 matches 9 bases. CDR1 is SGHRS, CDR2 YFSETQ, per germline. The CDR3 covers 14 residues. V lost 3 bases, J lost 4 bases, and 4 bases stayed unmatched. CDR3 sequence reads: CASSSTGGGTEAFF. The CDR3 nucleotides read TGCGCCAGCAGCTCGACAGGGGGAGGCACTGAAGCTTTCTTT.

This clone was found a few times. The CDR3 sequence is CASSALLAGGNIQYF. The CDR3, as DNA: TGTGCCAGCAGCGCACTACTAGCGGGAGGAAACATTCAGTACTTC. The V and J genes are TRBV11-2 and TRBJ2-4; 12 bases map to TRBD2. Germline assignment: CDR1 SGHAT and CDR2 FQNNGV. This CDR3 is 15 amino acids long. J was trimmed by 6 bases and V by 5 bases; bases with no gene match: 5.

The rearrangement joins TRBV27 to TRBJ1-1, with D uncertain. Germline CDR1 MNHEY, CDR2 SMNVEV (reference sequence). This CDR3 spans 13 amino acids. V dropped 5 bases and J dropped 4 bases, with 11 bases sitting between them. CDR3 in DNA: TGTGCCAGCAGTCCCGGGATATCCACTGAAGCTTTCTTT. Translating it yields CASSPGISTEAFF.

V usage is TRBV29-1 and J usage is TRBJ2-7; TRBD1 agrees at 8 bases. The length of the CDR3 is 17 residues. Germline V CDR1 and CDR2: SQVTM, ANQGSEA. The V and J ends lost 6 bases and 4 bases, in that order; junction bases with no gene match: 20. This CDR3 is CSVLDWRKGQERYEQYF. The CDR3 DNA reads as TGCAGCGTCTTAGATTGGCGAAAGGGACAGGAACGTTACGAGCAGTACTTC.

The gene calls are TRBV27 and TRBJ1-4; 7 nucleotides agree with TRBD1. The germline V gene has CDR1 MNHEY and CDR2 SMNVEV (reference sequence). V shed 1 base, J shed 0 bases, and the junction held 2 bases outside the gene matches. The CDR3 is 16 residues long. The CDR3 nucleotides read TGTGCCAGCAGTTTATGGACAGGCTCAACTAATGAAAAACTGTTTTTT. It codes for CASSLWTGSTNEKLFF.

V is TRBV29-1 and J is TRBJ1-3, with D maybe TRBD1 (5 bases). The V gene's germline CDR1 is SQVTM and CDR2 ANQGSEA. Trimming removed 4 bases from V and 0 bases from J, with 7 bases in between. The CDR3 is 13 residues long. CDR3 amino acids: CSVGQSSGNTIYF. The CDR3 DNA sequence: TGCAGCGTTGGACAGAGCTCTGGAAACACCATATATTTT.

This clone was picked up a small number of times. The genes are TRBV7-8 and TRBJ2-6, with 7 bases that match TRBD1. The CDR3 covers 15 residues. Trimming cost V 1 base and J 9 bases; bases outside gene matches: 6. Germline CDR1 reads SGHVS; CDR2 reads FQNEAQ. The DNA for the CDR3 is TGTGCCAGCAGCTTAGGTGCAGGGGGTGTCAACGTCCTGACTTTC. Amino acid sequence: CASSLGAGGVNVLTF.

V and J are TRBV18 and TRBJ1-6; the D is unclear. Germline lookup yields CDR1 KGHSH and CDR2 LQKENI. The CDR3 is 14 residues long. V lost 0 bases and J 10 bases, leaving 10 bases between the germline ends. CDR3 amino acids: CASSPPYDGSPLHF. The CDR3 DNA reads as TGTGCCAGCTCACCACCCTACGACGGGTCACCCCTCCACTTT.

The chain joins TRBV3-1 (or the pseudogene TRBV3-2) to TRBJ2-7; D is uncertain. The CDR3 extends over 12 amino acids. Deletions cut 3 bases from V and 1 base from J, with 4 bases between. From germline, CDR1 is LGHDT and CDR2 YNNKEL (reference sequence). The CDR3 protein is CASSHQSYEQYF. DNA of the CDR3: TGTGCCAGCAGCCATCAATCCTACGAGCAGTACTTC.

The V and J genes are TRBV5-1 and TRBJ2-3; D ambiguous. Germline loops: CDR1 SGHRS, CDR2 YFSETQ. Trimming took 0 bases from V and 1 from J, leaving 12 bases between them. The CDR3 consists of 16 residues. DNA of the CDR3: TGCGCCAGCAGCTTGGATGCTTCCCCGGGCACAGATACGCAGTATTTT. It translates to CASSLDASPGTDTQYF.

This sequence joins TRBV19 and TRBJ2-7; 10 positions match TRBD1. The CDR3 covers 15 residues. V lost 5 bases, J lost 4 bases, and 8 bases stayed unmatched. The germline V gene has CDR1 LNHDA and CDR2 SQIVND (reference sequence). The DNA for the CDR3 is TGTGCCAGTAGTCCAAGGGACAGGGGAAGTTACGAGCAGTACTTC. It specifies CASSPRDRGSYEQYF.

The chain links TRBV7-2 to TRBJ2-1; D uncertain. This CDR3 comprises 15 residues. Trimming removed 5 bases at V and 0 bases at J, with 11 bases between. Germline CDR1 SGHTA, CDR2 FQGNSA. CDR3 DNA: TGTGCCAGCAGCCCCCCACTGCTCTCCTACAATGAGCAGTTCTTC. Encoded protein: CASSPPLLSYNEQFF. The full variable domain, its missing parts supplied by reference TRBV7-2 and TRBJ2-1, is GAGVSQSPSNKVTEKGKDVELRCDPISGHTALYWYRQSLGQGLEFLIYFQGNSAPDKSGLPSDRFSAERTGGSVSTLTIQRTQQEDSAVYLCASSPPLLSYNEQFFGPGTRLTVL.

Note on this clone: Its ends do not fully match the called genes, so a read error is possible. The J gene is TRBJ2-7, the V gene TRBV12-3 or TRBV12-4, with D tentatively TRBD1 (6 bases). This CDR3 is built from 11 residues. CDR3 in DNA: TGTGCCAGCAGCCGGGGACAACAGCCCCTCTTC. Its protein product is CASSRGQQPLF.

The chain employs TRBV6-1 and TRBJ1-5; maybe TRBD1 (5 bases). The CDR3 has 15 residues. V lost 2 bases and J 6 bases, leaving 14 bases between the germline ends. Per germline, CDR1 MNHNS and CDR2 SASEGT. The CDR3: CASSELRGERQPQHF. In nucleotides, the CDR3 is TGTGCCAGCAGTGAACTAAGGGGCGAGCGTCAGCCCCAGCATTTT.

This clone was seen a handful of times. The chain uses TRBV19 and TRBJ2-7; 9 bases align to TRBD2. Germline CDR1 reads LNHDA; CDR2 reads SQIVND (reference sequence). The CDR3 is 18 amino acids. The trim removed 1 base at V and 0 bases at J, leaving 10 bases unmatched. CDR3 loop: CASSIGRGLAGNSYEQYF. In nucleotides, the CDR3 is TGTGCCAGTAGTATAGGCCGCGGCCTAGCGGGGAACTCCTACGAGCAGTACTTC.

V and J are TRBV7-2 and TRBJ1-2; D is unresolved. The germline V gene has CDR1 SGHTA and CDR2 FQGNSA. This CDR3 is 14 amino acids long. The V gene lost 5 bases and the J gene lost 4 bases, with 14 bases spanning the gap. CDR3 residues: CASSVSGSIYGYTF. In nucleotides, the CDR3 is TGTGCCAGCAGCGTTTCCGGGTCGATCTATGGCTACACCTTC.

V is TRBV5-1 and J is TRBJ2-5, with a possible D match to TRBD1 (6 bases). The CDR3 is made up of 14 amino acids. With 0 bases removed from V and 1 base from J, the gap between germline ends came to 7 bases. Germline CDR1 reads SGHRS; CDR2 reads YFSETQ. CDR3 sequence: CASSLGQVQETQYF. The CDR3 DNA reads TGCGCCAGCAGCTTGGGACAGGTCCAAGAGACCCAGTACTTC.

The V and J genes are TRBV24-1 and TRBJ2-5; 11 bases fit TRBD1. The CDR3 covers 20 residues. The germline CDR1 and CDR2 sequences are KGHDR and SFDVKD. V was pared by 0 bases and J by 0 bases, with 11 bases of the junction left unmatched. Here the CDR3 DNA reads TGTGCCACCAGTGATTTGCAGGTGGTAAGGGACAGGGGGTACCAAGAGACCCAGTACTTC. It codes for CATSDLQVVRDRGYQETQYF.

This clone has just one count. The chain carries TRBV7-9 and TRBJ2-7; tentative D call: TRBD1 (6 bases). The CDR3 contains 15 residues. Germline V gene data show CDR1 as SEHNR and CDR2 as FQNEAQ (reference sequence). Trimming left V 6 bases short and J 0 bases short, with 15 bases between. CDR3 residues: CASSPGDLGSYEQYF. CDR3 nucleotides: TGTGCCAGCAGTCCAGGGGATTTGGGCTCCTACGAGCAGTACTTC.

V gene TRBV28 combines with J gene TRBJ1-1, with D maybe TRBD1 (5 bases). The germline gives CDR1 MDHEN, CDR2 SYDVKM. This CDR3 comprises 12 residues. Trimming cost V 3 bases and J 7 bases, with 9 bases left between them. CDR3 amino acids: CASSFQGYEAFF. The CDR3 region has the DNA TGTGCCAGCAGTTTCCAGGGATATGAAGCTTTCTTT.

The CDR3 DNA is TGTGCCAGCAGCGTACACCGGGACACAAGAAGCTCTGGAAACACCATATATTTT. It translates to CASSVHRDTRSSGNTIYF. J is TRBJ1-3 and V is TRBV9, with a possible D match to TRBD1 (6 bases). The germline CDR1 and CDR2 sequences are SGDLS and YYNGEE. CDR3 size: 18 residues. V lost 1 base and J 0 bases, leaving 17 bases between the germline ends.

CDR3 in DNA: TGTGCCAGCAGCGAGCGCCCCTCTGGGGCCAACGTCCTGACTTTC. Protein: CASSERPSGANVLTF. The chain carries TRBV5-6 and TRBJ2-6; no firm D call. V was pared by 4 bases and J by 0 bases, with 8 bases between. This CDR3 contains 15 residues. Germline V gives CDR1 SGHDT, CDR2 YYEEEE.

The V call is TRBV19, the J call TRBJ1-6, with TRBD1 matching over 9 bases. The ends lost 7 bases at V and 8 bases at J; junction bases unmatched: 6. CDR1 is LNHDA, CDR2 SQIVND, per germline (reference sequence). This CDR3 has 14 residues. CDR3 sequence: CASTGTGRYSPLHF. CDR3 nucleotide sequence: TGTGCCAGTACCGGGACAGGGCGGTATTCACCCCTCCACTTT.

V usage is TRBV18 and J usage is TRBJ1-2; D remains ambiguous. The CDR3 spans 14 residues. The germline V gene has CDR1 KGHSH and CDR2 LQKENI. V lost 3 bases to trimming and J lost 5 bases, with 13 bases between them. DNA of the CDR3: TGTGCCAGCTCACCGCGCGACGCAGGATATGGCTACACCTTC. Translation: CASSPRDAGYGYTF.